Listed below are T cell receptor beta chains from one sample, sequenced in a study of long-term antiretroviral therapy in people with HIV. The assay was immunoSEQ multiplex PCR, and TCRdb's table has in-frame clones only and misses some. The sample consists of over 25,000 clones, approximately 80% of them appearing once. The sequences come from unsorted PBMCs, collected 3 years after starting antiretroviral therapy. The receptor set was obtained from a man aged 40-55 years with HIV. Each CDR3 is given with its conserved first and last residue. The order of the fields is J gene, V gene, CDR3 protein.

J gene: TRBJ2-7; V gene: TRBV21-1; CDR3 protein: CASSTMPRAEQYF
J gene: TRBJ2-7; V gene: TRBV29-1; CDR3 protein: CSVDAGTGTGEQYF
J gene: TRBJ1-1; V gene: TRBV7-7; CDR3 protein: CATSKDRNTEAFF
J gene: TRBJ2-7; V gene: TRBV7-7; CDR3 protein: CASSLGPGQGGYEQYF
J gene: TRBJ2-7; V gene: TRBV4-1; CDR3 protein: CASSQRAGGLPGGEQYF
J gene: TRBJ1-6; V gene: TRBV27; CDR3 protein: CASSLAWTGMWSYNSPLHF
J gene: TRBJ2-3; V gene: TRBV6-4; CDR3 protein: CASSDGTGADTQYF
J gene: TRBJ2-2; V gene: TRBV4-1; CDR3 protein: CASSQDDTGLWTGELFF
J gene: TRBJ1-2; V gene: TRBV10-2; CDR3 protein: CASSEMTGGSHGYTF
J gene: TRBJ1-5; V gene: TRBV7-2; CDR3 protein: CASSFQGNSNQPQHF
J gene: TRBJ1-3; V gene: TRBV7-2; CDR3 protein: CASSLVGTGNTIYF
J gene: TRBJ2-2; V gene: TRBV10-3; CDR3 protein: CAIQRKGAVTGELFF
J gene: TRBJ1-2; V gene: TRBV10-2; CDR3 protein: CATGELTGASNYGYTF
J gene: TRBJ2-7; V gene: TRBV6-5; CDR3 protein: CASSYKRGQSYEQYF
J gene: TRBJ2-7; V gene: TRBV29-1; CDR3 protein: CSGTISAEQYF
J gene: TRBJ1-1; V gene: TRBV5-4; CDR3 protein: CASSLDLRRLSGTEAFF
J gene: TRBJ2-3; V gene: TRBV9; CDR3 protein: CASSVEDGATDTQYF
J gene: TRBJ1-2; V gene: TRBV25-1; CDR3 protein: CASGGPPSVYGYTF
J gene: TRBJ2-3; V gene: TRBV13; CDR3 protein: CASSFLRLARFADTQYF
J gene: TRBJ2-5; V gene: TRBV5-1; CDR3 protein: CASTSHLAGQETQYF
J gene: TRBJ1-2; V gene: TRBV5-1; CDR3 protein: CASSLSEGYYGYTF
J gene: TRBJ2-5; V gene: TRBV2; CDR3 protein: CASSEWTQYF
J gene: TRBJ2-2; V gene: TRBV28; CDR3 protein: CATKSPTGVAGELFF
J gene: TRBJ2-2; V gene: TRBV5-4; CDR3 protein: CASSFRTGAKNVDTGELFF
J gene: TRBJ1-3; V gene: TRBV11-1; CDR3 protein: CASSQETGRTSGNTIYF
J gene: TRBJ2-3; V gene: TRBV10-3; CDR3 protein: CAISEIADTQYF
J gene: TRBJ2-5; V gene: TRBV6-1; CDR3 protein: CASRLGQETQYF
J gene: TRBJ1-2; V gene: TRBV19; CDR3 protein: CASSIGGQSNYGYTF
J gene: TRBJ2-1; V gene: TRBV14; CDR3 protein: CASSQGLVQYEQFF
J gene: TRBJ1-5; V gene: TRBV27; CDR3 protein: CASSFEGNSNQPQHF
J gene: TRBJ2-1; V gene: TRBV7-9; CDR3 protein: CASSLIAGAYHNEQFF
J gene: TRBJ2-7; V gene: TRBV27; CDR3 protein: CASSSGTSGRGEQYF
J gene: TRBJ2-7; V gene: TRBV9; CDR3 protein: CASSQSDGTGYTYEQYF
J gene: TRBJ2-3; V gene: TRBV6-6; CDR3 protein: CASTRDGLAGDTQYF
J gene: TRBJ1-5; V gene: TRBV12-5; CDR3 protein: CASGLVTILDTGNQPQHF
J gene: TRBJ2-7; V gene: TRBV9; CDR3 protein: CASSGDTGPGEQYF
J gene: TRBJ1-6; V gene: TRBV6-5; CDR3 protein: CASKEEVGNSPLHF
J gene: TRBJ2-1; V gene: TRBV25-1; CDR3 protein: CASSETGGLYNEQFF
J gene: TRBJ2-5; V gene: TRBV7-3; CDR3 protein: CASSLSGSMWETQYF
J gene: TRBJ1-2; V gene: TRBV6-5; CDR3 protein: CASGQTFTF
J gene: TRBJ2-7; V gene: TRBV5-6; CDR3 protein: CASSRNDRGPNEQYF
J gene: TRBJ1-4; V gene: TRBV6-5; CDR3 protein: CASSSDRTNEKLFF
J gene: TRBJ2-7; V gene: TRBV19; CDR3 protein: CATGRGLAGENEQYF
J gene: TRBJ2-7; V gene: TRBV27; CDR3 protein: CASKSRGTGGFVDEQYF
J gene: TRBJ2-7; V gene: TRBV4-3; CDR3 protein: CASSQDLRGGSDEQYF
J gene: TRBJ2-7; V gene: TRBV7-3; CDR3 protein: CASSLSPTYEQYF